This T cell receptor beta chain stems from a study of blood T cell repertoires in COVID-19. The CDR3 runs 15 residues. V lost 2 bases to trimming and J lost 0 bases, with 8 bases between them. Per germline, CDR1 LGHNA and CDR2 YSLEER. TCRdb's table, derived via immunoSEQ multiplex PCR, lists solely in-frame clones and lacks some. The repertoire holds over 300,000 clones, roughly 89% seen once, with 5% to 8.5% in the top ten. Material: peripheral blood. This receptor was identified in a man younger than 35 with active or convalescent COVID-19. V gene TRBV4-3 combines with J gene TRBJ2-1, with a possible D match to TRBD1 (5 bases). The CDR3 sequence: CASSQRQSSYNEQFF. CDR3 nucleotide sequence: TGCGCCAGCAGCCAACGACAGAGCTCCTACAATGAGCAGTTCTTC.